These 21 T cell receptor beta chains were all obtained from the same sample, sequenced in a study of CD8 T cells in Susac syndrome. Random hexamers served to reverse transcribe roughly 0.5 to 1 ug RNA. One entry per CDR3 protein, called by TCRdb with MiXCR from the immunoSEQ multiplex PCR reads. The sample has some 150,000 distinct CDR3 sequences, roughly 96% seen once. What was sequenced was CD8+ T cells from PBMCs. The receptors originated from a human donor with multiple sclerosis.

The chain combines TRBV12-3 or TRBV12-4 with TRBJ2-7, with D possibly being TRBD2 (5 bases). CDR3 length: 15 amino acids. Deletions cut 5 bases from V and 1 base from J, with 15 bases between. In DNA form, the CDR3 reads TGTGCCAGCAGTGCCCTGGACCGAGGGTCCTACGAGCAGTACTTC. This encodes CASSALDRGSYEQYF.

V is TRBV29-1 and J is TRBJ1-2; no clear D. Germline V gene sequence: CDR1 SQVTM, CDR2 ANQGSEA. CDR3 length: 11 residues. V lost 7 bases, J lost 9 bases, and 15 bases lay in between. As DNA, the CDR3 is TGCAGCGCGGAAGTCCTGGGGAGCTACACCTTC. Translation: CSAEVLGSYTF.

The CDR3 region has the DNA TGTGCCAGCAGCCTCTCCCCCGGGACGTCCCCGCGATACAATGAGCAGTTCTTC. Encoded protein: CASSLSPGTSPRYNEQFF. The genes are TRBV3-1 and TRBJ2-1; D possibly uses TRBD1 or TRBD2 (5 bases each). Germline V gives CDR1 LGHDT, CDR2 YNNKEL (reference sequence). Deletions cut 4 bases from V and 4 bases from J, with 23 bases between. The CDR3 contains 18 residues.

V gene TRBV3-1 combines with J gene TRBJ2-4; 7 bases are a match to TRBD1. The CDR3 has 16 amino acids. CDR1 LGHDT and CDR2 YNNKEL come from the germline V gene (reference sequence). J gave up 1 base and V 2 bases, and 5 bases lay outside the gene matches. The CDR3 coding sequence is TGTGCCAGCAGCCAACCGGGACAGTACGCCAAAAACATTCAGTACTTC. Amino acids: CASSQPGQYAKNIQYF.

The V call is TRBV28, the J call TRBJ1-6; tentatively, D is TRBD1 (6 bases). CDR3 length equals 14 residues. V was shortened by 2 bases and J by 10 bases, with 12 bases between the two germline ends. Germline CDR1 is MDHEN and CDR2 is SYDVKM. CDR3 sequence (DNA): TGTGCCAGCAGTTTAGGGGGGCGAAGCTCACCCCTCCACTTT. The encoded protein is CASSLGGRSSPLHF.

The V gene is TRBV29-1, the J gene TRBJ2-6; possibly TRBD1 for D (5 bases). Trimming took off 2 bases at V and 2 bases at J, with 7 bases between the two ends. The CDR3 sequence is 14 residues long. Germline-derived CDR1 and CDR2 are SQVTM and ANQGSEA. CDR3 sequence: CSVEQGAGANVLTF. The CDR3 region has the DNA TGCAGCGTTGAACAGGGTGCTGGGGCCAACGTCCTGACTTTC.

CDR3 region: CASSLGTGDPSGNTIYF. DNA of the CDR3: TGTGCCAGCAGCTTGGGGACAGGGGATCCCTCTGGAAACACCATATATTTT. The V gene is TRBV5-4, the J gene TRBJ1-3; 9 bases are shared with TRBD1. V shed 0 bases, J shed 0 bases, and the junction held 4 bases outside the gene matches. Per the germline V gene, CDR1 is SGHNT and CDR2 is YYREEE (reference sequence). The CDR3 loop spans 17 amino acids.

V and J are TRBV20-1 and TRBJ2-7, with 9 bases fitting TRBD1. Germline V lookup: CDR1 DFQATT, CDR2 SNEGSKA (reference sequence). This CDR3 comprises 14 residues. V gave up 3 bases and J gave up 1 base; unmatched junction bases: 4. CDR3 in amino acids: CSASGQGLSYEQYF. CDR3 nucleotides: TGCAGTGCTAGTGGACAGGGGTTGTCCTACGAGCAGTACTTC.

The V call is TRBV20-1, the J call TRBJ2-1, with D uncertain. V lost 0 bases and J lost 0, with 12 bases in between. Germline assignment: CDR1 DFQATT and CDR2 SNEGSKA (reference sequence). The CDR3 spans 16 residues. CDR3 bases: TGCAGTGCTAGAGATCTCCAGACGAGCTCCTACAATGAGCAGTTCTTC. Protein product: CSARDLQTSSYNEQFF.

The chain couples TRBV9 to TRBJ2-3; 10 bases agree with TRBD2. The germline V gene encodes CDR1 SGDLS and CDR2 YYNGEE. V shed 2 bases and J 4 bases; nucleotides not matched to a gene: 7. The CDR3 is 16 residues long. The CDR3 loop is CASSVSLAGVADTQYF. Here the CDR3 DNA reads TGTGCCAGCAGCGTTAGTCTAGCGGGGGTCGCAGATACGCAGTATTTT.

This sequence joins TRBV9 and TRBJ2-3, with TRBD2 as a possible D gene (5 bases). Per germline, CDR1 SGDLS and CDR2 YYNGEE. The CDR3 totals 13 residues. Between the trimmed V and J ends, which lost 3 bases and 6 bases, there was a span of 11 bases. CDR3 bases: TGTGCCAGCAGCGGAGGGCTAGGGGATACGCAGTATTTT. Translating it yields CASSGGLGDTQYF.

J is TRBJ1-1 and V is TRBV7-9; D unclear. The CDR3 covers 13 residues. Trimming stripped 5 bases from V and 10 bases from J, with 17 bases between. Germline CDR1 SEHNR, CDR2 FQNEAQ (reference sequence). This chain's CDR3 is CASSPTVAPRAFF. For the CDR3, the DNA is TGTGCCAGCAGCCCCACCGTAGCACCCAGAGCTTTCTTT.

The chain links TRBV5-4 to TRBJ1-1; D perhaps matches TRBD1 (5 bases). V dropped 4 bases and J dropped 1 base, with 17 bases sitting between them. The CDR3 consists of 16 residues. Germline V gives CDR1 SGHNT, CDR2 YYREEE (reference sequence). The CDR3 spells CASSLGPGLSNTEAFF. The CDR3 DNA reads TGTGCCAGCAGCCTAGGACCGGGACTGTCGAACACTGAAGCTTTCTTT. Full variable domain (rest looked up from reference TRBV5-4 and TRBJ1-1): ETGVTQSPTHLIKTRGQQVTLRCSSQSGHNTVSWYQQALGQGPQFIFQYYREEENGRGNFPPRFSGLQFPNYSSELNVNALELDDSALYLCASSLGPGLSNTEAFFGQGTRLTVV.

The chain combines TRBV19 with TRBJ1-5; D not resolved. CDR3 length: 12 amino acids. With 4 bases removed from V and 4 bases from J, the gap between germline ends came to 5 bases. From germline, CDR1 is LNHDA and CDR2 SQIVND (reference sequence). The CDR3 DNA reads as TGTGCCAGTAGTAACGGGAATCAGCCCCAGCATTTT. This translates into CASSNGNQPQHF.

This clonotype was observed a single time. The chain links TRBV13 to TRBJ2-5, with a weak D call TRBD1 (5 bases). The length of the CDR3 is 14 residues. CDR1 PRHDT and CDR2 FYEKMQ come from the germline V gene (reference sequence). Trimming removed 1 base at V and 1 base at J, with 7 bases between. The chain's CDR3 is CASSLEGSQETQYF. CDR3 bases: TGTGCCAGCAGCTTAGAGGGGTCCCAAGAGACCCAGTACTTC.

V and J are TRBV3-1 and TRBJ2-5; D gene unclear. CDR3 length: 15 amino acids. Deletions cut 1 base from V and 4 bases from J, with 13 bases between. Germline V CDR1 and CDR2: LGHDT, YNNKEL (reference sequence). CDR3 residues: CASSQGPRSGETQYF. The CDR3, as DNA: TGTGCCAGCAGCCAAGGTCCTCGTTCCGGAGAGACCCAGTACTTC.

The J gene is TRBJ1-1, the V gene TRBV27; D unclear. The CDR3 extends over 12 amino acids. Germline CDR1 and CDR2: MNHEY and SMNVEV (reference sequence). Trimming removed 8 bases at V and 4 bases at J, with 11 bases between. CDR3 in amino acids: CASGGLPTEAFF. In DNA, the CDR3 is TGTGCCAGCGGAGGGTTGCCCACTGAAGCTTTCTTT.

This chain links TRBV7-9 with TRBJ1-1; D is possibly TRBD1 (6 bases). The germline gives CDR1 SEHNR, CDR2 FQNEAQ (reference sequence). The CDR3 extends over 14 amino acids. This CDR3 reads CAATRGVDNTEAFF. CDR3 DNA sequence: TGTGCAGCTACTAGGGGGGTAGACAACACTGAAGCTTTCTTT.

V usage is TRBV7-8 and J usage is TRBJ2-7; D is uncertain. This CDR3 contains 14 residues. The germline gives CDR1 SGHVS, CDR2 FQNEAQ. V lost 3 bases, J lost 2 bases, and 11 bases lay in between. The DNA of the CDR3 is TGTGCCAGCAGCTTTGAGACATCCCCCTACGAGCAGTACGTC. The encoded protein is CASSFETSPYEQYV.

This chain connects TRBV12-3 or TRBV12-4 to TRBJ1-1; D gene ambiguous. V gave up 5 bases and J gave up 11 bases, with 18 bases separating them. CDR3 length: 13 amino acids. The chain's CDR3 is CASSQTDLPWAFF. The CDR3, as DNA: TGTGCCAGCAGTCAGACGGACCTACCGTGGGCTTTCTTT.

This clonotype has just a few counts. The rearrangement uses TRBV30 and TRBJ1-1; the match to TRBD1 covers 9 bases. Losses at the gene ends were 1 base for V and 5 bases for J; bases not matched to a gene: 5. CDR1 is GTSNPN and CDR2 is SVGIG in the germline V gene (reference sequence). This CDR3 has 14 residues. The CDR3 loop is CAWSAGQGRTEAFF. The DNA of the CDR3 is TGTGCCTGGAGTGCAGGACAGGGGAGGACTGAAGCTTTCTTT. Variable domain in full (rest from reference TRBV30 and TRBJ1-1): SQTIHQWPATLVQPVGSPLSLECTVEGTSNPNLYWYRQAAGRGLQLLFYSVGIGQISSEVPQNLSASRPQDRQFILSSKKLLLSDSGFYLCAWSAGQGRTEAFFGQGTRLTVV.